Listed below are T cell receptor beta chains from one sample, sequenced in a study of blood T cell repertoires in COVID-19. Only in-frame clones appear in the TCRdb table, and some are missing; sequencing was by immunoSEQ multiplex PCR. The sample shows fewer than 50,000 clones, about 79% of them seen only once. The source material was peripheral blood. The source is a human donor in a cohort sampled during active COVID-19. Each CDR3 is given with its conserved first and last residue. The D gene is left open where the match is weak. Clone size is not always given. Where it is, it says once, few, many or a class for expanded clones.

cdr3_nt cdr3_aa d_call v_call clone_size cdr3_length j_call
TGTGCCAGCAGCTTAGGAGCAGGAAGGATTGAGACCCAGTACTTC CASSLGAGRIETQYF - TRBV7-8 once 15 TRBJ2-5
TGTGCCAGTAGTCCCTCTGGAGGGGGCGGCGAGACCCAGTACTTC CASSPSGGGGETQYF - TRBV19 once 15 TRBJ2-5
TGCAGTGCTGTTAACTACGAGCAGTACTTC CSAVNYEQYF - TRBV20-1 - 10 TRBJ2-7
TGTGCCAGCAGGAGACTAGCGGCACAAAGCACAGATACGCAGTATTTT CASRRLAAQSTDTQYF TRBD2 TRBV28 - 16 TRBJ2-3
TGTGCCAGCAGCTTCAATACGGAGCAGACCCAGTACTTC CASSFNTEQTQYF - TRBV5-4 - 13 TRBJ2-5
TGTGCCAGCAGCCAAGATTCTAACAGGGGGGATTCACCCCTCCACTTT CASSQDSNRGDSPLHF TRBD1 TRBV4-2 - 16 TRBJ1-6
TGTGCCAGCAGTGTTAGACTAGCGGGGTCCACAGATACGCAGTATTTT CASSVRLAGSTDTQYF TRBD2 TRBV2 - 16 TRBJ2-3
TGTGCCAGCAAACTAGCGGGTTCGGGGGGAAGGGATACGCAGTATTTT CASKLAGSGGRDTQYF TRBD2 TRBV11-3 once 16 TRBJ2-3
TGTGCCAGCAGCCAAGAAAGGACTAAGGGCACCGGGGAGCTGTTTTTT CASSQERTKGTGELFF - TRBV14 - 16 TRBJ2-2
TGTGCCAGCAAAAGCGGTGGTGGGACCGGGGAGCTGTTTTTT CASKSGGGTGELFF - TRBV2 - 14 TRBJ2-2
TGTGCCAGCCGGAGAGGGCAAGAGACCCAGTACTTC CASRRGQETQYF - TRBV12-3/TRBV12-4 - 12 TRBJ2-5
TGTGCCACCAGCCCCCGGACTAGCGGGAGCACAGATACGCAGTATTTT CATSPRTSGSTDTQYF TRBD2 TRBV15 - 16 TRBJ2-3
TGTGCCAGCAGCTGGTGGGCTACTAGCGGTTACGAGCAGTACTTC CASSWWATSGYEQYF TRBD2 TRBV5-6 once 15 TRBJ2-7
TGTGCCAGCAGCTTGGGACAGATCTACAATGAGCAGTTCTTC CASSLGQIYNEQFF - TRBV5-5 - 14 TRBJ2-1
TGTGCCAGCAGCTCGACGGAGGGGACGAGGAATCAGCCCCAGCATTTT CASSSTEGTRNQPQHF - TRBV5-6 few 16 TRBJ1-5
TGTGCCAGCCGAGGGACTTGGAACACTGAAGCTTTCTTT CASRGTWNTEAFF - TRBV4-2 - 13 TRBJ1-1
TGTGCCAGCAGCCAATGGGCGGGGGCCCTCGGGGAGCTGTTTTTT CASSQWAGALGELFF - TRBV7-2 once 15 TRBJ2-2
TGTGCCAGCAGCTTGTCTGGAGCCGGGTACGAGCAGTACTTC CASSLSGAGYEQYF - TRBV7-2 - 14 TRBJ2-7
TGTGCCATCAGTGTGGGGACTAGCGGGATGGATACGCAGTATTTT CAISVGTSGMDTQYF TRBD2 TRBV10-3 - 15 TRBJ2-3
TGTGCCAGCAGTTACCCCTTCTTGGAGCTGTTTTTT CASSYPFLELFF - TRBV6-2/TRBV6-3 - 12 TRBJ2-2
TGTGCCAGCAGTTCTCGGACTTGGCGGAATGAGCAGTTCTTC CASSSRTWRNEQFF - TRBV6-2/TRBV6-3 - 14 TRBJ2-1
TGTGCCAGCAGGCCGAGTGCCTCCGAGCAGTACTTC CASRPSASEQYF - TRBV6-5 - 12 TRBJ2-7
TGTGCCAGCAGCGATCACAGGGGGCAGTCTGGAAACACCATATATTTT CASSDHRGQSGNTIYF TRBD1 TRBV9 - 16 TRBJ1-3
TGTGCCAGCAGCTTGGGACTAGCGGGAGTAGATGAGCAGTTCTTC CASSLGLAGVDEQFF TRBD2 TRBV11-3 - 15 TRBJ2-1
TGTGCCAGCAGTCTCCCGACAGGGATGAACACTGAAGCTTTCTTT CASSLPTGMNTEAFF TRBD1 TRBV28 - 15 TRBJ1-1
TGTGCCAGCAGCCCCGTGCCACAGGGGGGTGAAAAACTGTTTTTT CASSPVPQGGEKLFF TRBD1 TRBV7-9 - 15 TRBJ1-4
TGTGCCAGCAGGGAACAGGGGGCGGGCAATCAGCCCCAGCATTTT CASREQGAGNQPQHF TRBD1 TRBV6-6 once 15 TRBJ1-5
TGTGCCAGCAGTTCGACAGGGGAAGATTCACCCCTCCACTTT CASSSTGEDSPLHF TRBD1 TRBV5-8 - 14 TRBJ1-6
TGTGCCAGCAGCCCTATCAGGGGTCCCCACTACAATGAGCAGTTCTTC CASSPIRGPHYNEQFF - TRBV11-2 - 16 TRBJ2-1
TGTGCCATCAGGACCACTGGCGGGAGCACGAACACCGGGGAGCTGTTTTTT CAIRTTGGSTNTGELFF TRBD2 TRBV10-3 - 17 TRBJ2-2
TGTGCCAGTAGTATAGGGGACAGGGCGAACACTGAAGCTTTCTTT CASSIGDRANTEAFF TRBD1 TRBV19 - 15 TRBJ1-1
TGTGCCAGCAGTTCGACAGGGGCCAATCAGCCCCAGCATTTT CASSSTGANQPQHF TRBD1 TRBV28 once 14 TRBJ1-5
TGCGCCAGCAGCTTGGCTAGCGGGAGGGCAACAGATACGCAGTATTTT CASSLASGRATDTQYF TRBD2 TRBV5-1 - 16 TRBJ2-3
TGTGCCAGCAGAGACAATAGCAATCAGCCCCAGCATTTT CASRDNSNQPQHF - TRBV2 few 13 TRBJ1-5
TGTGCCAGCAGGGCGGACACGCCGGGAAAACTGTTTTTT CASRADTPGKLFF - TRBV2 - 13 TRBJ1-4
TGTGCCAGCAGCCCGCCCGGAGCGGGACGAGATACGCAGTATTTT CASSPPGAGRDTQYF TRBD2 TRBV5-4 - 15 TRBJ2-3
TGTGCCAGCAGCGTAGGACAGGGGGTGACAGATACGCAGTATTTT CASSVGQGVTDTQYF TRBD1 TRBV9 - 15 TRBJ2-3
TGTGCCAGCAGCCCCAGTGTGACTAGCGGGAGTGATGAGCAGTTCTTC CASSPSVTSGSDEQFF TRBD2 TRBV7-6 - 16 TRBJ2-1
TGTGCCAGCAGCCCGGGACAGGCTAGCTCTGGGGCCAACGTCCTGACTTTC CASSPGQASSGANVLTF TRBD1 TRBV7-3 - 17 TRBJ2-6
TGTGCCAGCAGCCCTCGACTAGCGGGAGTCGCCGGGGAGCTGTTTTTT CASSPRLAGVAGELFF TRBD2 TRBV7-2 - 16 TRBJ2-2
TGTGCTAGTGCCCTCGAGGGTGGTTCACCCCTCCACTTT CASALEGGSPLHF - TRBV12-5 - 13 TRBJ1-6
TGTGCCAGTAGTACCCTAACAGTCGCTGGGGCCAACGTCCTGACTTTC CASSTLTVAGANVLTF - TRBV19 - 16 TRBJ2-6
TGTGCCAGCAGCTTAAGGATTGGACAGTTCTCTGGAAACACCATATATTTT CASSLRIGQFSGNTIYF - TRBV7-2 - 17 TRBJ1-3
TGTGCCAGCAGTTACCATACTTTAGGGGGATACACCATATATTTT CASSYHTLGGYTIYF - TRBV6-5 - 15 TRBJ1-3
TGTGCAAGTCGCTTAGCCGTATCCGGGACAGGGGGTCTTAAGTATGAAAAACTGTTTTTT CASRLAVSGTGGLKYEKLFF - TRBV12-2 - 20 TRBJ1-4
TGCGCCAGCAGCCTCCGACAGGGGAACACCGGGGAGCTGTTTTTT CASSLRQGNTGELFF TRBD1 TRBV5-1 - 15 TRBJ2-2
TGTGCCAGCAGCTTGGGGGATAGCGGGACTGGCTACGAGCAGTACTTC CASSLGDSGTGYEQYF TRBD2 TRBV5-8 - 16 TRBJ2-7
TGTGCCAGCTCACCCGGGACTAGCGGGAGGGATGAGCAGTTCTTC CASSPGTSGRDEQFF TRBD2 TRBV18 - 15 TRBJ2-1
TGTGCCAGCAGCCAAGATTGGAGAACCGGGCAGCCCCAGCATTTT CASSQDWRTGQPQHF - TRBV4-2 - 15 TRBJ1-5
TGTGCCAGCAGGGACAGGGGCCCTGAAGCTTTCTTT CASRDRGPEAFF TRBD1 TRBV2 - 12 TRBJ1-1